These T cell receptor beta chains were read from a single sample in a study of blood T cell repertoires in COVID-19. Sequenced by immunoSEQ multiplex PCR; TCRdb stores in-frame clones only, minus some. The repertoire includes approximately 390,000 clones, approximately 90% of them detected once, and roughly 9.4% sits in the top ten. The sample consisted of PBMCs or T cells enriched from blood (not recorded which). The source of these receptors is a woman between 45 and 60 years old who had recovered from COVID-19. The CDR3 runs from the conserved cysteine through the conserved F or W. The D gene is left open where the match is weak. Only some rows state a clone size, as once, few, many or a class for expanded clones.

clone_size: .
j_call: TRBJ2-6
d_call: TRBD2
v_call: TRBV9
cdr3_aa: CASSVGLAGASGANVLTF
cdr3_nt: TGTGCCAGCAGCGTAGGACTAGCGGGGGCGAGTGGGGCCAACGTCCTGACTTTC

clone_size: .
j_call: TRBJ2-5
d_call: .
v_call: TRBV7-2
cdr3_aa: CASSLVPAYTRETQYF
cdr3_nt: TGTGCCAGCAGCTTAGTACCAGCGTACACCAGAGAGACCCAGTACTTC

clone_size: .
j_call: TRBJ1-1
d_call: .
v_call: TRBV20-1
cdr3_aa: CSARVGREAFF
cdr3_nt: TGCAGTGCTAGAGTAGGGAGGGAAGCTTTCTTT

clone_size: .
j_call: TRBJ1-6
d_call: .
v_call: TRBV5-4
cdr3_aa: CASTRQGQPNSPLHF
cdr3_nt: TGTGCCAGCACCCGGCAGGGGCAGCCTAATTCACCCCTCCACTTT

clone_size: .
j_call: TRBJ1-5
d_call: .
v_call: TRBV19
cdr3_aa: CASARETSGPQHF
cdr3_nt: TGTGCCTCGGCTCGGGAGACATCAGGGCCCCAGCATTTT

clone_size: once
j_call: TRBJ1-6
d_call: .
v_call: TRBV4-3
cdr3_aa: CASSRDRSSYNSPLHF
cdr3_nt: TGCGCCAGCAGCCGCGACAGGAGCTCCTATAATTCACCCCTCCACTTT

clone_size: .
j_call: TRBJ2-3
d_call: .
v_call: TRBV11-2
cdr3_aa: CASSLFGGTTDTQYF
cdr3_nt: TGTGCCAGCAGCTTATTTGGGGGGACCACAGATACGCAGTATTTT

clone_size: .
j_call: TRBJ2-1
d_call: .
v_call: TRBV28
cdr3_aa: CASIPGGYNEQFF
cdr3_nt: TGTGCCAGCATCCCCGGCGGGTACAATGAGCAGTTCTTC

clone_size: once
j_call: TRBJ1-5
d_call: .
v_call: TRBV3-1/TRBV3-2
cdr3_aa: CASSASIANQPQHF
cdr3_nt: TGTGCCAGCAGCGCCAGCATAGCAAATCAGCCCCAGCATTTT

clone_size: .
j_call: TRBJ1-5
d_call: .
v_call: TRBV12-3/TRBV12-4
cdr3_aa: CASSTGMTEPQHF
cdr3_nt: TGTGCCAGCAGTACAGGGATGACGGAGCCCCAGCATTTT

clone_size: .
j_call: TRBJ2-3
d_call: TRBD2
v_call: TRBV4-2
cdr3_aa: CASSQDPSGGGTDTQYF
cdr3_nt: TGTGCCAGCAGCCAAGACCCTAGCGGGGGAGGCACAGATACGCAGTATTTT

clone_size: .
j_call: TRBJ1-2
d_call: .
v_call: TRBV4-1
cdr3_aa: CASSQPTGSDRGYTF
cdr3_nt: TGCGCCAGCAGCCAGCCAACAGGCTCCGATAGGGGCTACACCTTC

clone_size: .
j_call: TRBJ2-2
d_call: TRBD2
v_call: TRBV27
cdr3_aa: CASSLGLAGGAGELFF
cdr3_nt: TGTGCCAGCAGTTTAGGACTAGCGGGTGGGGCCGGGGAGCTGTTTTTT

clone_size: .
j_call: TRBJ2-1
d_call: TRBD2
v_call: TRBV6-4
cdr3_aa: CASSLAGGIEQFF
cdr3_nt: TGTGCCAGCAGTCTAGCGGGGGGCATTGAGCAGTTCTTC

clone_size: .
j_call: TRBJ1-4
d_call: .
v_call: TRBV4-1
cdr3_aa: CASSQVTQGEKLFF
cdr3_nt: TGCGCCAGCAGCCAAGTGACCCAGGGGGAAAAACTGTTTTTT

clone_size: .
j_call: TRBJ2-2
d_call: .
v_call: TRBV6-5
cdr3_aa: CASSSDHRAGELFF
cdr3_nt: TGTGCCAGCAGTTCCGATCACAGGGCCGGGGAGCTGTTTTTT

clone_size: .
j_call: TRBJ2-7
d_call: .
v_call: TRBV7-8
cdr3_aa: CASSRAGPLYEQYF
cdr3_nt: TGTGCCAGCAGCCGGGCTGGGCCCCTCTACGAGCAGTACTTC

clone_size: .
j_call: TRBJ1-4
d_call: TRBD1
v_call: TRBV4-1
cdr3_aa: CASSPGQGAGNEKLFF
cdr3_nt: TGCGCCAGCAGCCCTGGACAGGGGGCGGGTAATGAAAAACTGTTTTTT

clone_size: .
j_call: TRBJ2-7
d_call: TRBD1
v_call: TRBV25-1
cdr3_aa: CASSEWGQGSASYEQYF
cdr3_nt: TGTGCCAGCAGTGAGTGGGGACAGGGGTCTGCCTCCTACGAGCAGTACTTC

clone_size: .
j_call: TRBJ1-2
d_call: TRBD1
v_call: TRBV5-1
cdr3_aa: CASSLGGQTYGYTF
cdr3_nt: TGCGCCAGCAGCTTGGGGGGACAGACCTATGGCTACACCTTC

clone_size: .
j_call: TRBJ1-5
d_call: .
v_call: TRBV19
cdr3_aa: CASLSQGSNQPQHF
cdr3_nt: TGTGCCAGTTTATCACAGGGTAGCAATCAGCCCCAGCATTTT

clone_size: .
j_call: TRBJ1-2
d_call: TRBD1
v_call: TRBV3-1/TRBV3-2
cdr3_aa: CASSHPGQGYGYTF
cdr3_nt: TGTGCCAGCAGCCACCCGGGACAGGGATATGGCTACACCTTC

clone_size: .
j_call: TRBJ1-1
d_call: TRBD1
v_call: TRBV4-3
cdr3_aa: CASSLGGGQGASTEAFF
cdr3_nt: TGCGCCAGCAGCCTCGGAGGGGGACAGGGGGCGTCCACTGAAGCTTTCTTT

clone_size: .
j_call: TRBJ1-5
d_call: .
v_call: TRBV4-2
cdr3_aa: CASSQEGAGVSNQPQHF
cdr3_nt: TGTGCCAGCAGCCAAGAAGGGGCAGGGGTTAGCAATCAGCCCCAGCATTTT

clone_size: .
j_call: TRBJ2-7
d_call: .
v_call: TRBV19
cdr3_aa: CASSIGPNYEQYF
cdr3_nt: TGTGCCAGTAGTATAGGGCCGAACTACGAGCAGTACTTC

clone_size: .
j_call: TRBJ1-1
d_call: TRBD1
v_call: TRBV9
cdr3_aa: CASSVGQKNTEAFF
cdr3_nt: TGTGCCAGCAGCGTGGGACAGAAGAACACTGAAGCTTTCTTT

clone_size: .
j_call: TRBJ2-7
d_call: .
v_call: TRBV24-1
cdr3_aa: CATSDFSRGFDEQYF
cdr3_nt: TGTGCCACCAGTGATTTTAGCCGGGGATTCGACGAGCAGTACTTC

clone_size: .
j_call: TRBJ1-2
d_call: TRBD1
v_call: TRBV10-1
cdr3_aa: CASTGGRGDGYTF
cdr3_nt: TGCGCCAGCACAGGGGGCAGAGGGGATGGCTACACCTTC

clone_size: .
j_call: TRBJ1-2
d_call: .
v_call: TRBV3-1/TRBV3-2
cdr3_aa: CASSQATGPRYGYTF
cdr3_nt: TGTGCCAGCAGCCAAGCGACAGGCCCGCGCTATGGCTACACCTTC

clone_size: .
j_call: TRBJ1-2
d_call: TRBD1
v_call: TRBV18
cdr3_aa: CASSPDRGDYGYTF
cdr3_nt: TGTGCCAGCTCCCCGGACAGGGGGGACTATGGCTACACCTTC

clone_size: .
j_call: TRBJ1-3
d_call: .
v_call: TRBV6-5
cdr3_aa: CASSLDAWYTIYF
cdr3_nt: TGTGCCAGCAGCCTAGACGCCTGGTACACCATATATTTT

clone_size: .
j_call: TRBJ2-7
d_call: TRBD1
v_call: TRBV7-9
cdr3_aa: CASSLGVSGGQEQYF
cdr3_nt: TGTGCCAGCAGCTTAGGGGTATCAGGGGGACAAGAGCAGTACTTC

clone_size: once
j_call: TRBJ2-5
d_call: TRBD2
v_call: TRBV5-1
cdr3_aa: CASTYSGGQETQYF
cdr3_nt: TGCGCCAGCACCTATAGCGGGGGGCAAGAGACCCAGTACTTC

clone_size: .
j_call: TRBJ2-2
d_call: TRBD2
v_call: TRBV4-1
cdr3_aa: CASSQVSGGSHGELFF
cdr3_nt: TGCGCCAGCAGCCAAGTTAGCGGGGGGTCCCACGGGGAGCTGTTTTTT

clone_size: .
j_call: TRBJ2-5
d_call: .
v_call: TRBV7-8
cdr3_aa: CASSFYVGGAGETQYF
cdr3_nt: TGTGCCAGCAGCTTTTATGTCGGGGGAGCAGGAGAGACCCAGTACTTC

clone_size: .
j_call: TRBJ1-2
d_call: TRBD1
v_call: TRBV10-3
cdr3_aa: CALTEETGNYGYTF
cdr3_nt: TGTGCCCTCACCGAGGAGACAGGGAACTATGGCTACACCTTC

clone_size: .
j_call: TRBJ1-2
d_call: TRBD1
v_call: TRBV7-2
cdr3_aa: CASREGWTGSVYTF
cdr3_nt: TGTGCCAGCAGGGAGGGGTGGACAGGTTCGGTCTACACCTTC

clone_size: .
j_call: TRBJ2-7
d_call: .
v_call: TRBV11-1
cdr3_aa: CASSPRQFSSEQYF
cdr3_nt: TGTGCCAGCAGCCCTCGGCAGTTTTCTAGCGAGCAGTACTTC

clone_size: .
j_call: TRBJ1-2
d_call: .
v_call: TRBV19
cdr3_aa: CASSRTPGGLYGYTF
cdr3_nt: TGTGCCAGTAGTAGGACCCCGGGTGGACTCTATGGCTACACCTTC

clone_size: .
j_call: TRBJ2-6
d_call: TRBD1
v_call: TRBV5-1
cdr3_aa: CASSLQGVGTGANVLTF
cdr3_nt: TGCGCCAGCAGCTTACAGGGGGTTGGAACTGGGGCCAACGTCCTGACTTTC